This is a list of T cell receptor beta chains from one sample in a study of blood T cells in healthy people across ages. TCRdb analysed the 5' RACE reads with MiXCR anew, one entry per CDR3 protein. The sample records about 650,000 distinct CDR3 sequences, under 65% being singletons. Input material: blood. The source of these receptors is a woman older than 75 in good health. CDR3s include the opening cysteine and the closing phenylalanine or tryptophan. Fields, in order: clone size, D gene, J gene, V gene, CDR3 protein, CDR3 DNA. The D gene is left open where the match is weak. Expanded clones get a size class; other rows say once, few or many, or leave the size out.

-	-	TRBJ2-2	TRBV5-6	CASSLGRPPGELFF	TGTGCCAGCAGCTTGGGGCGTCCCCCCGGGGAGCTGTTTTTT
-	TRBD2	TRBJ2-2	TRBV25-1	CASSDSLGLATATGGLFF	TGTGCCAGCAGTGATTCCCTGGGACTAGCGACCGCCACCGGGGGGCTGTTTTTT
-	-	TRBJ2-7	TRBV13	CAEIQEPRFEQYF	TGTGCCGAAATACAGGAACCCCGGTTCGAGCAGTACTTC
many	-	TRBJ2-7	TRBV21-1	CARGKAGEQYF	TGTGCCAGAGGGAAGGCGGGAGAGCAGTACTTC
many	-	TRBJ2-7	TRBV28	CASSLRFSLAYEQYF	TGTGCCAGCAGTTTACGTTTTTCCCTCGCCTACGAGCAGTACTTC
-	TRBD2	TRBJ2-7	TRBV20-1	CSARDPAGGIYEQYF	TGCAGTGCTAGAGATCCAGCGGGGGGGATCTACGAGCAGTACTTC
-	-	TRBJ2-7	TRBV21-1	CASSTCPTVTYEQYF	TGTGCCAGCAGCACGTGTCCGACAGTAACCTACGAGCAGTACTTC
few	TRBD2	TRBJ2-1	TRBV11-2	CASSLVPGGPYNEQFF	TGTGCCAGCAGCTTAGTCCCGGGGGGACCCTACAATGAGCAGTTCTTC
once	-	TRBJ2-1	TRBV5-6	CASSLEGGHGDSYNEQFF	TGTGCCAGCAGCTTGGAAGGTGGACACGGGGATTCCTACAATGAGCAGTTCTTC
-	-	TRBJ1-5	TRBV10-3	CAISDRVDQPQHF	TGTGCCATCAGTGACCGTGTGGATCAGCCCCAGCATTTT